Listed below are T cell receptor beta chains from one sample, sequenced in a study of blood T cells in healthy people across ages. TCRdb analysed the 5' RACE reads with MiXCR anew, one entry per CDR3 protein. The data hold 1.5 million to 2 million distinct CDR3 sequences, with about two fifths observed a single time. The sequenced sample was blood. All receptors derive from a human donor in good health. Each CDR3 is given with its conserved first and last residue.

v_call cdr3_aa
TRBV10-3 CAISEGVLSYEQYF
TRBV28 CASSLMGINYGYTF
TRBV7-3 CASSATDRVWNEQFF
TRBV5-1 CASSPSPGQGFDEQFF
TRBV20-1 CSASRDPTYEQYF
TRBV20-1 CSAMAGTGREKLFF
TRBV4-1 CASRDRGFYGYTF
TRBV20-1 CSAPLWGRYNEQFF
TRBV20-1 CSARTIGRGDTEAFF
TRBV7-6 CASSLDAQGMGTYNEQFF
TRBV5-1 CASSLATGDRYNYGYTF
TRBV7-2 CASRLLLARPQETQYF
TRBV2 CASSEYAGQGYEQYF
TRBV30 CAWSMGVREKLFF
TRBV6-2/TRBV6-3 CASSYGLQDTDTQYF
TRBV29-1 CSVRGEGNTIYF
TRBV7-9 CASSLGEYSNQPQHF
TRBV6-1 CASSRRSDGYTF
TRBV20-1 CSAREGAVQETQYF
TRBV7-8 CASSFLRRTYEQYF
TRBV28 CASSFPSGADEQFF
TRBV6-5 CASSYVEEDGYTF
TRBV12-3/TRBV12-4 CASSLESPGTVSYNEQFF
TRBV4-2 CASSHQGQEQFF
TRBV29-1 CSVEYPQGHSYNEQFF
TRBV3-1 CASSRAGGNYGYTF
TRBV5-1 CASKQGISANYGYTF
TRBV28 CASSPWRTGTPSSGANVLTF
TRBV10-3 CAISGPGRQGREETRYF
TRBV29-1 CSVNGGAGIYEQYF
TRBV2 CASSDTGTTEAFF
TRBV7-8 CASSLLPAPQETQYF
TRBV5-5 CASSLPRDSAGPYGYTF
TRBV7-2 CASSLGWGSDEQYF
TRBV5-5 CASSLEWDTDTQYF
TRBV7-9 CASSPRGGSEGEKLFF
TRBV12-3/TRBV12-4 CASSALGTQYF